The T cell receptor (beta chain) under discussion was sequenced for a study of T cells in localized non-small cell lung cancer. Notes on the study in general: Longer overall survival accompanied higher blood T cell density.

Using immunoSEQ multiplex PCR, the repertoire was profiled, and TCRdb retains in-frame clones only, with some absent. The sample lists around 2,600 clones, about 28% occurring once. Comment on this clone: Its antigen remains unidentified.

The CDR3 length is 15 residues. In germline, CDR1 is MNHGY, CDR2 SAAAGT. V lost 6 bases and J 0 bases, leaving 12 bases between the germline ends. The chain has TRBV6-8 and TRBJ1-5; D not certain. The clonotype comes from a male donor aged 60 or older with stage II squamous cell lung carcinoma. Sequencing was performed on lung tumor tissue, taken before any cancer treatment. The CDR3 DNA sequence: TGTGCCAGCAGCCAGAGTTTCGGTAGCAATCAGCCCCAGCATTTT. It encodes CASSQSFGSNQPQHF.